The rows below give T cell receptor beta chains drawn from one sample of a study of long-term antiretroviral therapy in people with HIV. Clones were read by immunoSEQ multiplex PCR, and TCRdb kept only the in-frame ones, dropping some. The sample has about 40,000 clones, 86% seen once. Sample: unsorted PBMCs, taken 0.1 years before starting antiretroviral therapy. These receptor sequences come from a woman between 45 and 60 years old with HIV. Each CDR3 is given with its conserved first and last residue. A D gene is named only where the DNA matches it firmly. Rows give clone size only sometimes, using once, few, many, or a class for an expanded clone.

TRBV19,NA,NA,TRBJ1-1,TGTGCCAGTAAGAGAAGGCTGAACACTGAAGCTTTCTTT,CASKRRLNTEAFF
TRBV6-6,NA,NA,TRBJ1-1,TGTGCCAGCAGTTCGGGAGCCTGGGAAGCTTTCTTT,CASSSGAWEAFF
TRBV5-1,TRBD2,NA,TRBJ2-3,TGCGCCAGCCTTGTGAGGTTGGGGGGGGAGACAGATACGCAGTATTTT,CASLVRLGGETDTQYF
TRBV2,NA,NA,TRBJ2-7,TGTGCCAGCAGTGAACGGCCCGATCCCTACGAGCAGTACTTC,CASSERPDPYEQYF
TRBV21-1,NA,NA,TRBJ2-2,TGTGCCAGCAGCAAAAAGGGGGTAGGGAGAGAGACGACCGACGGGGAGCTGTTTTTT,CASSKKGVGRETTDGELFF
TRBV4-1,NA,NA,TRBJ1-5,TGCGCCAGCAGCCAAGAAGGGCTTCGAGGGAATCAGCCCCAGCATTTT,CASSQEGLRGNQPQHF
TRBV11-2,NA,NA,TRBJ2-4,TGTGCCAGCAGCCCGGAGAAGGGGGCCAAAAACATTCAGTACTTC,CASSPEKGAKNIQYF
TRBV21-1,NA,NA,TRBJ1-2,TGTGCCAGCAGCACCCGACAGGAGTGCGGCTACACCTTC,CASSTRQECGYTF
TRBV19,NA,few,TRBJ1-2,TGTGCCAGTAGTACGGGAGACTATGGCTACACCTTC,CASSTGDYGYTF
TRBV5-1,NA,NA,TRBJ2-3,TGCGCCAGCAGCCAAGGAAGGGCAGGATCCATGGATACGCAGTATTTT,CASSQGRAGSMDTQYF
TRBV10-3,TRBD1,few,TRBJ1-2,TGTGCCATCAGGGAGTCAGGGGGAGTTGGCTACACCTTC,CAIRESGGVGYTF
TRBV15,NA,NA,TRBJ1-5,TGTGCCACCAGCAGAGATCAAGGGTTTCAGCCCCAGCATTTT,CATSRDQGFQPQHF
TRBV7-2,NA,NA,TRBJ2-2,TGTGCCAGCAGCCCCGGGGCACAGGACGCCGGGGAGCTGTTTTTT,CASSPGAQDAGELFF
TRBV6-5,NA,NA,TRBJ1-1,TGTGCCAGCAGTCACAGGACACAGAACACTGAAGCTTTCTTT,CASSHRTQNTEAFF
TRBV21-1,NA,NA,TRBJ1-3,TGTGCTCCGATCGGACAGTACTCTGGAAACACCATATATTTT,CAPIGQYSGNTIYF
TRBV5-4,NA,NA,TRBJ1-6,TGTGCCAGCACCGAAACTCGGGATAATTCACCCCTCCACTTT,CASTETRDNSPLHF
TRBV6-1,NA,NA,TRBJ1-2,TGTGCCAGCAGTGAAGCAGGCAGAAGTAACTATGGCTACACCTTC,CASSEAGRSNYGYTF
TRBV29-1,NA,NA,TRBJ2-1,TGCAGCGGTGGACTGTACAATGAGCAGTTCTTC,CSGGLYNEQFF
TRBV30,NA,NA,TRBJ2-3,TGTGCCTGGAGTGTACAGGGCGGGGCGGGAGATACGCAGTATTTT,CAWSVQGGAGDTQYF
TRBV2,NA,NA,TRBJ2-5,TGTGCCAGCATGAACACGGGCGGGGAGACCCAGTACTTC,CASMNTGGETQYF
TRBV4-3,NA,NA,TRBJ2-3,TGCGCCAGCAGCCAGGGGGCGAACTCTCTCACAGATACGCAGTATTTT,CASSQGANSLTDTQYF
TRBV7-2,NA,NA,TRBJ2-3,TGTGCCAGCAGCTTAGGGCCTAGTGGAGGTGATACGCAGTATTTT,CASSLGPSGGDTQYF
TRBV7-3,TRBD2,NA,TRBJ2-3,TGTGCCAGCAGCGACCGCGGGGGGGCCGTCACAGATACGCAGTATTTT,CASSDRGGAVTDTQYF
TRBV7-2,TRBD2,NA,TRBJ2-1,TGTGCCAGCAGCTTTGCCCCCCAGCGGGGGGGCGGTGAGCAGTTCTTC,CASSFAPQRGGGEQFF
TRBV7-3,NA,NA,TRBJ2-2,TGTGCCAGCAGCTCCCAACACTACGCGAACACCGGGGAGCTGTTTTTT,CASSSQHYANTGELFF
TRBV9,TRBD2,NA,TRBJ2-1,TGTGCCAGCAGCTCAGTTAGCGGGGGGAGCTCCTACAATGAGCAGTTCTTC,CASSSVSGGSSYNEQFF
TRBV10-3,TRBD1,NA,TRBJ2-1,TGTGCCATCAGGGACAGGGTAGCTACCCACAATGAGCAGTTCTTC,CAIRDRVATHNEQFF
TRBV9,NA,NA,TRBJ1-1,TGTGCCAGCAGCTCCAGTTTCCAGGGGCCGATGAACACTGAAGCTTTCTTT,CASSSSFQGPMNTEAFF
TRBV4-1,NA,NA,TRBJ2-1,TGCGCCAGCAGCCAAGCCCCAGGACAGAGTAAAGAGCAGTTCTTC,CASSQAPGQSKEQFF
TRBV7-3,TRBD2,NA,TRBJ2-3,TGTGCCAGCAGCCGGGGGGTTGATACGCAGTATTTT,CASSRGVDTQYF
TRBV9,NA,NA,TRBJ2-4,TGTGCCAGCAGCCCCCCGGTGGGATTAGCCAAAAACATTCAGTACTTC,CASSPPVGLAKNIQYF
TRBV14,TRBD1,once,TRBJ2-7,TGTGCCAGCAGCCAAGATAACCCCAGGGATTGGACAGGGGGCCACTACGAGCAGTACTTC,CASSQDNPRDWTGGHYEQYF
TRBV14,NA,NA,TRBJ1-2,TGTGCCAGCAGCCAACGGGGGGGCGGCTACACCTTC,CASSQRGGGYTF
TRBV5-6,NA,once,TRBJ1-1,TGTGCCAGCAGCTTGGAACGGGGGGTGAGGGCCCAAGGAGCTTTCTTT,CASSLERGVRAQGAFF
TRBV9,NA,NA,TRBJ1-4,TGTGCCAGCAGCTGGACCCCCTCCGAAAAACTGTTTTTT,CASSWTPSEKLFF
TRBV4-1,NA,NA,TRBJ1-1,TGCGCCAGCAGCCAAGATTATACTGAAGCTTTCTTT,CASSQDYTEAFF
TRBV30,NA,NA,TRBJ1-5,TGTGCCTGGAATTACATTGGAGGGAGGGATCAGCCCCAGCATTTT,CAWNYIGGRDQPQHF
TRBV30,NA,NA,TRBJ1-3,TGTGCCTGGAGCCTTAATTCTGGAAACACCATATATTTT,CAWSLNSGNTIYF
TRBV15,NA,once,TRBJ2-5,TGTGCCACGTCCCTTGGGGGGCAAGAGACCCAGTACTTC,CATSLGGQETQYF
TRBV20-1,NA,NA,TRBJ2-1,TGCAGTGCAACTCAGGTGGAGGAGCAGTTCTTC,CSATQVEEQFF